The present entry profiles one T cell receptor beta chain with its context. This sample was taken from a study of T-cell memory formation after mild COVID-19. Amplification by 5'RACE using constant-segment primers produced TCR alpha and TCR beta cDNA libraries that carried sample barcodes and UMIs. TCRdb reprocessed the 5' RACE reads via MiXCR and lists one record per CDR3 protein. The table includes around 390,000 distinct CDR3 sequences, about 15% detected once. The ends were cut back, 4 bases at V and 0 bases at J, with 10 bases in the middle. Germline V lookup: CDR1 SGHRS, CDR2 YFSETQ. This CDR3 contains 14 residues.

The chain couples TRBV5-1 to TRBJ1-2; D remains unclear. This receptor was identified in a man in his late teens or twenties who had mild COVID-19 (a few samples of this study predate the infection). Cell type and time point are not known. Material: PBMCs or a T cell subset sorted from them (not recorded which). The CDR3 DNA reads as TGCGCCAGCAGCAAAGACGGCTCTAACTATGGCTACACCTTC. This gives the protein CASSKDGSNYGYTF.